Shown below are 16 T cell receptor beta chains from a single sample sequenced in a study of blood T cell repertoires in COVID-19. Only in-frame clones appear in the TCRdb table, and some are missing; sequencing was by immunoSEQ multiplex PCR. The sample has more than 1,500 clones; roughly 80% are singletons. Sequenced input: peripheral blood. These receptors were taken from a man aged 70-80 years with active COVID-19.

The CDR3 bases are TGTGCCAGCAGCTTAGAAGGGAGGTTTAATGAAAAACTGTTTTTT. Amino acids: CASSLEGRFNEKLFF. The gene calls are TRBV11-2 and TRBJ1-4; the D is unclear. This CDR3 has 15 amino acids. Per germline, CDR1 SGHAT and CDR2 FQNNGV. The ends were cut back, 0 bases at V and 4 bases at J, with 9 bases in the middle.

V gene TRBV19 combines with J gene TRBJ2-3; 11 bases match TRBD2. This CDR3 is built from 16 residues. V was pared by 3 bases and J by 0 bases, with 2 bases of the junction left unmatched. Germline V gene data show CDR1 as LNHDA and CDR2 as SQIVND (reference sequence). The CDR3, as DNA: TGTGCCAGTAGTATCGGGACTAGCGGAAGCACAGATACGCAGTATTTT. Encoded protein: CASSIGTSGSTDTQYF.

The CDR3 here is CASSLEGRSYNEQFF. CDR3 DNA sequence: TGTGCCAGCAGCTTAGAAGGTAGGAGCTACAATGAGCAGTTCTTC. The J gene is TRBJ2-1, the V gene TRBV7-2, with D unresolved. CDR1 and CDR2 from the germline V gene are SGHTA and FQGNSA. V was pared by 1 base and J by 3 bases, with 10 bases between. This CDR3 spans 15 amino acids.

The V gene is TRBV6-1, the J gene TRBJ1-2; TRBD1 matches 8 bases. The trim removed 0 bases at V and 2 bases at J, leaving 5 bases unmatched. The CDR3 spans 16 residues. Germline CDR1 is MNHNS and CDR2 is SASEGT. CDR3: CASSEALQGANYGYTF. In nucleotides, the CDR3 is TGTGCCAGCAGTGAAGCGCTTCAGGGGGCGAACTATGGCTACACCTTC.

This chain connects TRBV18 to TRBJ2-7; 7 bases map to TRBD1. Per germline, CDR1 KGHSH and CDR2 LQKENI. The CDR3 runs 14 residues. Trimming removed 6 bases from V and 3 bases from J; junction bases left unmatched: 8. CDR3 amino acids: CASSPRQGRYEQYF. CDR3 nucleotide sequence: TGTGCCAGCTCCCCTAGACAGGGTCGCTACGAGCAGTACTTC.

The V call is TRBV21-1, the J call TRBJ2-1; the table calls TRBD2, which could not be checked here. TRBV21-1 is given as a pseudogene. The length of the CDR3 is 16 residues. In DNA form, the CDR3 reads TGTGCCAGCAGCAAATTTTTTGCGGGAGGACGCAATGAGCAGTTCTTC. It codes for CASSKFFAGGRNEQFF.

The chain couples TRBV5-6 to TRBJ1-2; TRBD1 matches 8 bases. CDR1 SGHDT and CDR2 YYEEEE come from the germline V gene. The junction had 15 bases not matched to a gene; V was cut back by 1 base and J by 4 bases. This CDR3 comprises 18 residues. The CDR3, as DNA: TGTGCCAGCAGCTTGACGGGGGGTTTAGGGACAGGATTCTATGGCTACACCTTC. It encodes CASSLTGGLGTGFYGYTF.

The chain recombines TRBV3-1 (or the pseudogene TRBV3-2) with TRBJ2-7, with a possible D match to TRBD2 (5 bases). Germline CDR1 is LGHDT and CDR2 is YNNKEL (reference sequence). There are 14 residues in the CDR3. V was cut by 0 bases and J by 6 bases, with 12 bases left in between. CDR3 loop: CASSQEVVGAEQYF. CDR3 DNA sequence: TGTGCCAGCAGCCAAGAAGTGGTGGGAGCCGAGCAGTACTTC.

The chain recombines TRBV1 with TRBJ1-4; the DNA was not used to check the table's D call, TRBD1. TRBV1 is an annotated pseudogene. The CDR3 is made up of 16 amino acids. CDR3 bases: TGCACCAGCAGCCGGGGACAGGGGGCGTTCAGCGAAAAACTGTTTTTT. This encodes CTSSRGQGAFSEKLFF.

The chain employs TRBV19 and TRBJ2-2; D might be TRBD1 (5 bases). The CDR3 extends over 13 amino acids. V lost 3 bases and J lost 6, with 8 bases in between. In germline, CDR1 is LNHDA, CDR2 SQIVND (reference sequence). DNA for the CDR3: TGTGCCAGTAGTATGATGGGGCCCGGGGAGCTGTTTTTT. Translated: CASSMMGPGELFF.

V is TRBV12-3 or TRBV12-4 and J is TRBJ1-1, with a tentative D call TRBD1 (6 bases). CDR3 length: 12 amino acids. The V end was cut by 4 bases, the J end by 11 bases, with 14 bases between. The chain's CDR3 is CASSWGPGDAFF. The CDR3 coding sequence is TGTGCCAGCAGTTGGGGACCAGGGGATGCTTTCTTT.

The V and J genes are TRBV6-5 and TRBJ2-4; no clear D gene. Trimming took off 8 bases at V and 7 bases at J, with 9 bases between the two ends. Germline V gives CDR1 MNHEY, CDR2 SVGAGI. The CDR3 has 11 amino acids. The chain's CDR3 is CASRVNNIQYF. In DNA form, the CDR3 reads TGTGCCAGCCGGGTCAATAACATTCAGTACTTC.

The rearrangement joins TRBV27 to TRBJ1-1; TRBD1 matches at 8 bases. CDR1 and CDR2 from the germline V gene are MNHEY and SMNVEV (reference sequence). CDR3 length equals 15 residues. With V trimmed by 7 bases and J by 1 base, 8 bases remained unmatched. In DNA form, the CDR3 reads TGTGCCAGCACCTCCTCGGGACAGGCGAACACTGAAGCTTTCTTT. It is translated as CASTSSGQANTEAFF.

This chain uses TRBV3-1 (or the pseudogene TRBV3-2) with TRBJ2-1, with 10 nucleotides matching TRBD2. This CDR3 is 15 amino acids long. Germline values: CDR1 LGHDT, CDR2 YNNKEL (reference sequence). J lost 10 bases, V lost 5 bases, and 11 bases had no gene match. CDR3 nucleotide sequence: TGTGCCAGCAGCTCCAGCGGGGGGGCTTTCCACGAGCAGTTCTTC. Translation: CASSSSGGAFHEQFF.

CDR3 region: CASSLGTVNYGYTF. DNA of the CDR3: TGTGCCAGCAGCTTAGGGACAGTTAACTATGGCTACACCTTC. V and J are TRBV7-9 and TRBJ1-2, with D possibly being TRBD1 (6 bases). The CDR3 consists of 14 residues. Trimming pared 1 base from V and 1 base from J, leaving 7 bases between. Germline CDR1 is SEHNR and CDR2 is FQNEAQ (reference sequence). The full variable domain, with the rest looked up from reference TRBV7-9 and TRBJ1-2, is DTGVSQNPRHKITKRGQNVTFRCDPISEHNRLYWYRQTLGQGPEFLTYFQNEAQLEKSRLLSDRFSAERPKGSFSTLEIQRTEQGDSAMYLCASSLGTVNYGYTFGSGTRLTVV.

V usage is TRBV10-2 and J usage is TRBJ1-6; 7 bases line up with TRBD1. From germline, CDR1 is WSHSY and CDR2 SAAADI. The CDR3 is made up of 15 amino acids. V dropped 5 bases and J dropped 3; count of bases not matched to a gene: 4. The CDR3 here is CASSSRQGYNSPLHF. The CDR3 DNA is TGCGCCAGCAGTTCCCGACAGGGCTATAATTCACCCCTCCACTTT.